The 19 T cell receptor beta chains presented below share a single source sample, sequenced in a study of T cells after yellow fever vaccination. TCRdb analysed the 5' RACE reads with MiXCR anew, one entry per CDR3 protein. The table has 200,000 to 250,000 distinct CDR3 sequences, 3% to 3.5% seen once. The source material was CD4+ T cells sorted from PBMCs, sampled 10 days after the yellow fever booster vaccination. The receptors come from a man younger than 35 who received the YFV17D yellow fever vaccine.

This clonotype was seen only a few times. The rearrangement uses TRBV7-9 and TRBJ2-1, with 10 bases matching TRBD2. CDR1 and CDR2 from the germline V gene are SEHNR and FQNEAQ (reference sequence). The V segment lost 4 bases and the J segment 7 bases; nucleotides outside the gene matches: 10. The CDR3 has 16 residues. The CDR3: CASSSYPSGGQNEQFF. The CDR3 coding sequence is TGTGCCAGCAGCTCCTATCCTAGCGGGGGTCAAAATGAGCAGTTCTTC. The variable domain in full, with the rest retrieved from reference TRBV7-9 and TRBJ2-1, is DTGVSQNPRHKITKRGQNVTFRCDPISEHNRLYWYRQTLGQGPEFLTYFQNEAQLEKSRLLSDRFSAERPKGSFSTLEIQRTEQGDSAMYLCASSSYPSGGQNEQFFGPGTRLTVL.

The sample holds many counts of this clonotype. The chain uses TRBV7-9 and TRBJ2-2, with D possibly being TRBD1 (6 bases). Germline-derived CDR1 and CDR2 are SEHNR and FQNEAQ (reference sequence). Trimming pared 6 bases from V and 1 base from J, leaving 9 bases between. This CDR3 is built from 14 residues. CDR3 protein: CASSSQGNTGELFF. The CDR3, as DNA: TGTGCCAGCAGTTCACAGGGGAACACCGGGGAGCTGTTTTTT.

At least ten counts were recorded for this clonotype. The rearrangement links TRBV6-2 or TRBV6-3 to TRBJ1-1; no reliable D call. CDR1 is MNHEY, CDR2 SVGEGT, per germline. The CDR3 sequence is 12 residues long. Between the trimmed V and J ends, which lost 6 bases and 1 base, there was a span of 6 bases. The CDR3 region is CASSLRNTEAFF. The CDR3 nucleotides are TGTGCCAGCAGCTTGAGGAACACTGAAGCTTTCTTT.

This CDR3 is CSVDDEGYTF. CDR3 sequence (DNA): TGCAGCGTGGACGACGAAGGCTACACCTTC. The chain joins TRBV29-1 to TRBJ1-2; D remains unclear. Germline CDR1 and CDR2: SQVTM and ANQGSEA. Trimming removed 6 bases from V and 8 bases from J, with 10 bases in between. This CDR3 has 10 amino acids. The entire variable domain, with the rest obtained from reference TRBV29-1 and TRBJ1-2, is as follows: SAVISQKPSRDICQRGTSLTIQCQVDSQVTMMFWYRQQPGQSLTLIATANQGSEATYESGFVIDKFPISRPNLTFSTLTVSNMSPEDSSIYLCSVDDEGYTFGSGTRLTVV.

This chain's CDR3 is CASRKNPGTETDTQYF. CDR3 in DNA: TGTGCCAGTAGAAAAAACCCCGGGACAGAAACAGATACGCAGTATTTT. The rearrangement links TRBV19 to TRBJ2-3; 7 nucleotides line up with TRBD1. Unmatched junction bases numbered 12, after V lost 6 bases and J lost 3 bases. CDR3 length equals 16 residues. Germline V gene lookup returns CDR1 LNHDA and CDR2 SQIVND (reference sequence).

The chain has TRBV5-1 and TRBJ1-1; D gene unclear. Germline V gene lookup returns CDR1 SGHRS and CDR2 YFSETQ. This CDR3 region has 14 residues. V dropped 0 bases and J dropped 1 base, with 7 bases sitting between them. CDR3 loop: CASSLGAENTEAFF. For the CDR3, the DNA is TGCGCCAGCAGCTTGGGGGCAGAGAACACTGAAGCTTTCTTT.

This chain uses TRBV4-3 with TRBJ2-5; 7 bases are a match to TRBD2. The CDR3 runs to 15 residues. The ends lost 0 bases at V and 5 bases at J; junction bases unmatched: 6. Germline V gives CDR1 LGHNA, CDR2 YSLEER. The CDR3 coding sequence is TGCGCCAGCAGCCAAGAGGCACTCGGGGGGGAGACCCAGTACTTC. Its protein is CASSQEALGGETQYF.

The rearrangement uses TRBV28 and TRBJ2-5; perhaps TRBD1 as D (5 bases). There are 15 residues in the CDR3. Trimming stripped 6 bases from V and 3 bases from J, with 17 bases between. In germline, CDR1 is MDHEN, CDR2 SYDVKM. CDR3 sequence: CASSPEGVWKETQYF. DNA for the CDR3: TGTGCCAGCAGCCCAGAAGGGGTCTGGAAAGAGACCCAGTACTTC.

The gene calls are TRBV20-1 and TRBJ1-1; 9 nucleotides align to TRBD1. This CDR3 has 12 residues. Per the germline V gene, CDR1 is DFQATT and CDR2 is SNEGSKA (reference sequence). V lost 7 bases and J lost 4; bases outside the gene matches: 4. As DNA, the CDR3 is TGCAGTGTACGGGACAGGGTCACTGAAGCTTTCTTT. It encodes CSVRDRVTEAFF.

This clonotype was counted only a few times. This chain connects TRBV5-1 to TRBJ1-1; D gene uncertain. With 4 bases removed from V and 1 base from J, the gap between germline ends came to 2 bases. Germline V gives CDR1 SGHRS, CDR2 YFSETQ. CDR3 length: 11 residues. The CDR3 protein is CASSENTEAFF. The CDR3 DNA is TGCGCCAGCAGCGAGAACACTGAAGCTTTCTTT.

This clonotype was seen at least ten times. CDR3 nucleotides: TGTGCCAGCAGCCAGACACGACAGAATGAAAAACTGTTTTTT. It translates to CASSQTRQNEKLFF. This chain links TRBV7-2 with TRBJ1-4; a possible D gene is TRBD1 (5 bases). Germline loops: CDR1 SGHTA, CDR2 FQGNSA. The CDR3 runs to 14 residues. V dropped 5 bases and J dropped 5 bases, with 12 bases sitting between them.

The chain couples TRBV5-4 to TRBJ1-6, with a weak D call TRBD1 (5 bases). The ends were cut back, 4 bases at V and 13 bases at J, with 15 bases in the middle. CDR1 SGHNT and CDR2 YYREEE come from the germline V gene (reference sequence). CDR3 size: 13 residues. CDR3: CASSRGGDPPLHF. For the CDR3, the DNA is TGTGCCAGCAGCCGGGGGGGGGACCCTCCCCTCCACTTT.

This clonotype was counted ten times or more. V is TRBV5-1 and J is TRBJ2-1; D unclear. Trimming shortened V by 0 bases and J by 5 bases, and 9 bases separated the two germline ends. This CDR3 is built from 14 residues. Germline V gene lookup returns CDR1 SGHRS and CDR2 YFSETQ. The CDR3 protein is CASSLVEPHNEQFF. The CDR3 coding sequence is TGCGCCAGCAGCTTGGTGGAGCCACACAATGAGCAGTTCTTC.

This clonotype was detected ten times or more. The V call is TRBV5-6, the J call TRBJ2-7; D unclear. The CDR3 consists of 12 residues. The germline V gene encodes CDR1 SGHDT and CDR2 YYEEEE. The V and J ends lost 1 base and 3 bases respectively, with 5 bases between them. The CDR3 region has the DNA TGTGCCAGCAGCTTGATGGGCTACGAGCAGTACGTC. Translated: CASSLMGYEQYV.

This clonotype was counted ten times or more. This chain links TRBV5-1 with TRBJ2-1; 8 nucleotides agree with TRBD1. Trimming at V came to 0 bases and at J to 8 bases, leaving 7 bases not matched to a gene. This CDR3 spans 15 amino acids. Looked up from germline, CDR1 is SGHRS and CDR2 is YFSETQ. CDR3 amino acids: CASSLGQGPGDEQFF. DNA of the CDR3: TGCGCCAGCAGCTTGGGACAGGGGCCAGGGGATGAGCAGTTCTTC. Looking up the rest from reference TRBV5-1 and TRBJ2-1 gives the full variable domain: KAGVTQTPRYLIKTRGQQVTLSCSPISGHRSVSWYQQTPGQGLQFLFEYFSETQRNKGNFPGRFSGRQFSNSRSEMNVSTLELGDSALYLCASSLGQGPGDEQFFGPGTRLTVL.

This clonotype was seen repeatedly, ten times or more. The chain has TRBV12-3 or TRBV12-4 and TRBJ1-1; D is possibly TRBD1 (5 bases). V shed 2 bases and J shed 11 bases, with 9 bases lying between them. The CDR3 contains 11 residues. CDR3 DNA sequence: TGTGCCAGCAGTTTAATCGGGGACGCTTTCTTT. Translated: CASSLIGDAFF.

This clonotype was observed many times. The V gene is TRBV7-8, the J gene TRBJ2-7; the match to TRBD2 covers 7 bases. This CDR3 comprises 12 residues. Germline CDR1 SGHVS, CDR2 FQNEAQ. The chain's CDR3 is CASSLAANEQYV. In nucleotides, the CDR3 is TGTGCCAGCAGCCTAGCGGCAAACGAGCAGTACGTC.

The chain is built from TRBV2 and TRBJ1-1, with no clear D. Trimming cost V 2 bases and J 10 bases, with 8 bases left between them. This CDR3 region has 11 residues. The germline V gene has CDR1 SNHLY and CDR2 FYNNEI. The CDR3 bases are TGTGCCAGCAGTGAAAAATTGGTAGCTTTCTTT. Encoded protein: CASSEKLVAFF.

The chain recombines TRBV18 with TRBJ1-4; D uncertain. The CDR3 consists of 14 residues. Germline values: CDR1 KGHSH, CDR2 LQKENI. The V end lost 0 bases, the J end lost 5 bases, and 7 bases lay between the germline ends. The CDR3 DNA reads as TGTGCCAGCTCACCACCGTCCAGAAATGAAAAACTGTTTTTT. It encodes CASSPPSRNEKLFF.